The 3 T cell receptor beta chains given below trace back to one sample, sequenced in a study of cytomegalovirus exposure and HLA in healthy donors. PCR was performed using 60 Vbeta and 13 Jbeta primers. The table came from immunoSEQ multiplex PCR; TCRdb's copy has only in-frame clones and leaves some out. The sample carries around 120,000 clones, roughly four fifths recorded once. Sequencing was performed on PBMCs. These receptors all come from a boy younger than 18 in good health and CMV-seronegative.

V and J are TRBV15 and TRBJ2-7, with TRBD2 matching 8 bases. The CDR3 has 17 residues. Per germline, CDR1 LNHNV and CDR2 YYDKDF (reference sequence). The J segment lost 0 bases and the V segment lost 0 bases, leaving 7 bases of the junction unmatched. CDR3 nucleotides: TGTGCCACCAGCAGAGATTACACTCTAGCGGGCTCCTACGAGCAGTACTTC. This codes for CATSRDYTLAGSYEQYF.

DNA of the CDR3: TGTGCCAGCAGGGCTCCGAGCTGGGGCCGGACCGGGGAGCTGTTTTTT. Translation: CASRAPSWGRTGELFF. The chain joins TRBV11-2 to TRBJ2-2, with a possible D match to TRBD1 (5 bases). This CDR3 spans 16 amino acids. Germline CDR1 and CDR2: SGHAT and FQNNGV. V lost 6 bases, J lost 5 bases, and 19 bases lay in between.

V usage is TRBV14 and J usage is TRBJ2-2; D is undetermined. CDR1 and CDR2 (germline): SGHDN, FVKESK. The CDR3 has 13 amino acids. Trimming took 3 bases from V and 0 from J, leaving 2 bases between them. The CDR3 DNA follows: TGTGCCAGCAGCCACGCGAACACCGGGGAGCTGTTTTTT. Protein product: CASSHANTGELFF.